What follows is one T cell receptor beta chain and its context. This sample was taken from a study of control samples from healthy donors and cancer patients. The data were produced by immunoSEQ multiplex PCR, yet TCRdb's version contains in-frame clones alone and is incomplete. The repertoire holds about 89,000 clones, with about 83% as singletons. The CDR3 extends over 16 amino acids. Trimming removed 2 bases at V and 1 base at J, with 14 bases between. Germline V CDR1 and CDR2: MNHEY, SVGEGT. The chain couples TRBV6-2 or TRBV6-3 to TRBJ2-5; no definite D call. Sequencing input: blood. The source of this sequence is a middle-aged woman in good health. CDR3 region: CASSYGQALPQETQYF. DNA for the CDR3: TGTGCCAGCAGTTACGGGCAGGCCCTCCCCCAAGAGACCCAGTACTTC.